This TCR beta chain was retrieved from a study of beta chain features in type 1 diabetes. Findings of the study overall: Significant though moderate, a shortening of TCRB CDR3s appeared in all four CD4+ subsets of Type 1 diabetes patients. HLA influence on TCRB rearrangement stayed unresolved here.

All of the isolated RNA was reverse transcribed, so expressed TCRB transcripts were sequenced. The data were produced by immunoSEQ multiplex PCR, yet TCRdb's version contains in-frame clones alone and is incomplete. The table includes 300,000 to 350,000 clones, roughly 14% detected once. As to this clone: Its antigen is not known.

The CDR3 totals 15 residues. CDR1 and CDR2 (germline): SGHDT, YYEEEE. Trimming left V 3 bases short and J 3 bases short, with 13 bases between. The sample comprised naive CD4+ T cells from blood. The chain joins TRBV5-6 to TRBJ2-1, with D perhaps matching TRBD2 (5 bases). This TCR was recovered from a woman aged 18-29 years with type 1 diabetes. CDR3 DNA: TGTGCCAGCAGCTCCAGCGGTCCGTACTACAATGAGCAGTTCTTC. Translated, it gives CASSSSGPYYNEQFF.